The 10 T cell receptor beta chains presented below share a single source sample, sequenced in a study of T cell responses to AZD1222 COVID-19 vaccine. Method: immunoSEQ multiplex PCR; TCRdb's copy keeps in-frame clones and lacks some. The table lists 96,000 or so clones, roughly 90% of them singletons. Source: peripheral blood, taken on day 0 of AZD1222 vaccination. These receptors all stem from an adult in good health.

The J gene is TRBJ1-5, the V gene TRBV6-2 or TRBV6-3; D uncertain. The germline V gene encodes CDR1 MNHEY and CDR2 SVGEGT. The CDR3 is 14 amino acids. V lost 0 bases and J lost 7, with 10 bases in between. The CDR3 loop is CASSYSGYRQPQHF. DNA for the CDR3: TGTGCCAGCAGTTACTCAGGGTACCGACAGCCCCAGCATTTT.

The chain carries TRBV29-1 and TRBJ2-1; 8 bases agree with TRBD2. Germline V gene data show CDR1 as SQVTM and CDR2 as ANQGSEA. The CDR3 consists of 14 residues. The trim removed 5 bases at V and 5 bases at J, leaving 8 bases unmatched. This chain's CDR3 is CSVKLAALNNEQFF. CDR3 DNA: TGCAGCGTTAAACTAGCGGCACTGAACAATGAGCAGTTCTTC.

This clone was counted a single time. The chain carries TRBV9 and TRBJ2-2; 10 bases agree with TRBD2. V lost 4 bases to trimming and J lost 5 bases; unmatched junction nucleotides: 8. The CDR3 sequence is 16 residues long. Per germline, CDR1 SGDLS and CDR2 YYNGEE. The CDR3 here is CASSLSSGRVTGELFF. The DNA of the CDR3 is TGTGCCAGCAGCCTCTCGAGCGGGAGGGTGACCGGGGAGCTGTTTTTT.

This clone was counted a few times. The V and J genes are TRBV4-3 and TRBJ1-2, with D maybe TRBD1 (6 bases). CDR1 and CDR2 from the germline V gene are LGHNA and YSLEER. The CDR3 has 18 amino acids. The V end was cut by 0 bases, the J end by 0 bases, with 17 bases between. This CDR3 is CASSQDLGAHRANYGYTF. The CDR3 DNA sequence: TGCGCCAGCAGCCAAGATCTGGGGGCTCACAGGGCTAACTATGGCTACACCTTC.

This chain connects TRBV7-9 to TRBJ2-1; the D is unclear. Germline V CDR1 and CDR2: SEHNR, FQNEAQ (reference sequence). CDR3 size: 13 residues. V was shortened by 5 bases and J by 0 bases, with 5 bases between the two germline ends. CDR3: CASSQSSYNEQFF. The CDR3 DNA reads as TGTGCCAGCAGCCAAAGCTCCTACAATGAGCAGTTCTTC.

V usage is TRBV30 and J usage is TRBJ2-1, with TRBD1 matching 7 bases. CDR1 is GTSNPN, CDR2 SVGIG, per germline (reference sequence). This CDR3 comprises 14 residues. V gave up 8 bases and J gave up 3 bases; unmatched junction bases: 10. The CDR3 loop reads CAGSGTDLYNEQFF. The CDR3 DNA is TGTGCCGGATCCGGGACAGATCTCTACAATGAGCAGTTCTTC.

The chain employs TRBV2 and TRBJ1-5; 8 bases are shared with TRBD1. The V gene end was trimmed by 8 bases and the J gene end by 15 bases; junction bases not matched to a gene: 15. From germline, CDR1 is SNHLY and CDR2 FYNNEI. This CDR3 is built from 13 residues. The CDR3: CASLRPPTGVLHF. The CDR3, as DNA: TGTGCCAGCCTGCGGCCGCCGACAGGGGTATTGCATTTT.

This chain uses TRBV7-7 with TRBJ2-1; D assignment may be TRBD1 or TRBD2 (5 bases each). From germline, CDR1 is SSHAT and CDR2 FNYEAQ (reference sequence). The CDR3 contains 12 residues. CDR3: CSTTSGTNEQFF. DNA of the CDR3: TGTTCCACGACTTCAGGGACCAATGAGCAGTTCTTC.

About this clone: Sequence at one end of the junction differs from germline and may be a read error. The chain carries TRBV29-1 and TRBJ2-5; D unresolved. From germline, CDR1 is SQVTM and CDR2 ANQGSEA. The CDR3 has 12 amino acids. CDR3 DNA: TGCAGCGTCGAAGAGTTCCAAGAGACCCAGTACTTC. It yields the protein CSVEEFQETQYF.

The genes are TRBV5-1 and TRBJ1-3, with unresolved D. V shed 4 bases and J shed 0 bases, with 14 bases lying between them. The CDR3 has 16 residues. Germline CDR1 and CDR2: SGHRS and YFSETQ. The CDR3 sequence: CASSPEATRSGNTIYF. DNA for the CDR3: TGCGCCAGCAGCCCGGAGGCAACCCGCTCTGGAAACACCATATATTTT.